The 4 T cell receptor beta chains given below trace back to one sample, sequenced in a study of beta chain features in type 1 diabetes. All of the isolated RNA was reverse transcribed, so expressed TCRB transcripts were sequenced. TCRdb's copy holds only in-frame clones and misses some; the assay was immunoSEQ multiplex PCR. The sample includes over 700,000 clones, 15% to 20% seen only once; the top ten take 0.02% to 0.025%. Sequenced sample: naive CD4+ T cells from blood. These receptors all come from a woman younger than 30 in good health.

This clone was counted a few times. The gene calls are TRBV10-3 and TRBJ2-4; 8 bases align to TRBD2. V gave up 4 bases and J gave up 6 bases; unmatched junction bases: 14. CDR1 is ENHRY, CDR2 SYGVKD, per germline. The CDR3 has 17 residues. In DNA, the CDR3 is TGTGCCATCAGTGTGTTAGAAGCGGGGGCCTCGAGAAACATTCAGTACTTC. This encodes CAISVLEAGASRNIQYF.

As to this clone: Other DNA sequences from this sample encode an identical CDR3 as well. The chain recombines TRBV29-1 with TRBJ1-1; D gene unclear. Germline V gene lookup returns CDR1 SQVTM and CDR2 ANQGSEA. The CDR3 is 14 amino acids. V was trimmed by 3 bases and J by 3 bases, leaving 14 bases between them. CDR3 nucleotides: TGCAGCGTTGAGGTAGGCGGCCGGTACACTGAAGCTTTCTTT. Protein product: CSVEVGGRYTEAFF.

This clone was counted between two and nine times. One junction end does not reproduce the germline sequence, and a read error may be involved. The V gene is TRBV6-1, the J gene TRBJ2-7; tentatively, D is TRBD2 (5 bases). In germline, CDR1 is MNHNS, CDR2 SASEGT. This CDR3 contains 16 residues. In nucleotides, the CDR3 is TGTGCCATCAGTGAGGGTGGCCTTCTCCTCAACTACGAGCAGTACTTC. The encoded protein is CAISEGGLLLNYEQYF.

This clone was observed a handful of times. The chain joins TRBV5-1 to TRBJ2-7; TRBD1 aligns across 7 bases. CDR3 size: 14 residues. CDR1 and CDR2 (germline): SGHRS, YFSETQ. J gave up 3 bases and V 4 bases, and 7 bases lay outside the gene matches. CDR3 nucleotides: TGCGCCAGCAGCCAGCAACAGGGGAACTACGAGCAGTACTTC. Residues: CASSQQQGNYEQYF.